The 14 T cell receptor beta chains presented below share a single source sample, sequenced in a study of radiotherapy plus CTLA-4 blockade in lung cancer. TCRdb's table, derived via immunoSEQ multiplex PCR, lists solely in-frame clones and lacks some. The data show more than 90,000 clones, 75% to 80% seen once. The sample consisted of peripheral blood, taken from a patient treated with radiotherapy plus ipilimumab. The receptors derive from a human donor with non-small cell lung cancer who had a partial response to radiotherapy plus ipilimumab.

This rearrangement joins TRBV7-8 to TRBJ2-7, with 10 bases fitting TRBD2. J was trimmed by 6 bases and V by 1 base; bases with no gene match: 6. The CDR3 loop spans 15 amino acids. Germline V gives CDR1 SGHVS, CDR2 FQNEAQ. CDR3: CASSLVASGRSEQYF. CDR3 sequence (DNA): TGTGCCAGCAGCTTAGTTGCTAGCGGGAGAAGCGAGCAGTACTTC.

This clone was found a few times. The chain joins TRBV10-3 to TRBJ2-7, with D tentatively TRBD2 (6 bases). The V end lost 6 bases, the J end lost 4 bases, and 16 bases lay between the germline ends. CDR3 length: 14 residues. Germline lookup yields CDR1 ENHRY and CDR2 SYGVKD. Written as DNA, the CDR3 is TGTGCCATCAGCGACTTGGGGGGTTCGTACGAGCAGTACTTC. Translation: CAISDLGGSYEQYF.

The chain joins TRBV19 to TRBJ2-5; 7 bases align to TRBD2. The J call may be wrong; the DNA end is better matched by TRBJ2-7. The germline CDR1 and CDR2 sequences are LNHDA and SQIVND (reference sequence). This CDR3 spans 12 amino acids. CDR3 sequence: CASSMGGYEQYF. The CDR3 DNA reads TGTGCCAGTAGTATGGGAGGGTACGAGCAGTACTTC.

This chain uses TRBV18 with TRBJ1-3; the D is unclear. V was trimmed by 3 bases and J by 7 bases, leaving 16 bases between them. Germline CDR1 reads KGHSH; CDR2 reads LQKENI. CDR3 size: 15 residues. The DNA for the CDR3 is TGTGCCAGCTCACCCCGACTAGAGTCGGGTAACACCATATATTTT. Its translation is CASSPRLESGNTIYF.

CDR3 sequence (DNA): TGTGCCAGCAGTGATTCATGGGAGCGGGACGCCTACAATGAGCAGTTCTTC. Amino acids: CASSDSWERDAYNEQFF. V and J are TRBV6-1 and TRBJ2-1; TRBD2 agrees at 7 bases. The V gene end was trimmed by 3 bases and the J gene end by 2 bases; junction bases not matched to a gene: 10. This CDR3 region has 17 residues. The germline V gene has CDR1 MNHNS and CDR2 SASEGT.

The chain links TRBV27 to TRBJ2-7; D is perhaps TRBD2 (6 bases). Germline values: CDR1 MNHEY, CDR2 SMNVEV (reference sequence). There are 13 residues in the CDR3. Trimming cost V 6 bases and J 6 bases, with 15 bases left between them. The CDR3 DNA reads TGTGCCAGCAGCCCGTGGGGGGAACGCGAGCAGTACGTC. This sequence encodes CASSPWGEREQYV.

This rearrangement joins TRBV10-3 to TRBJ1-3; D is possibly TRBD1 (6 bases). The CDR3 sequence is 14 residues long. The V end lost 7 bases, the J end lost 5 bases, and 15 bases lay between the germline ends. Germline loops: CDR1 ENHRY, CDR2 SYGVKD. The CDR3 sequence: CAIKQGTSRNTIYF. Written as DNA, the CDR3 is TGTGCCATCAAACAGGGAACTTCCAGAAACACCATATATTTT.

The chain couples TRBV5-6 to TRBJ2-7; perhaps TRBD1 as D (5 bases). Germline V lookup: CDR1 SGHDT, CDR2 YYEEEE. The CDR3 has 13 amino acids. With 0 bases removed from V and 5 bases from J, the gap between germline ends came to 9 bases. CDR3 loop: CASSLAQGNEQYF. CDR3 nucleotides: TGTGCCAGCAGCTTGGCCCAGGGCAACGAGCAGTACTTC.

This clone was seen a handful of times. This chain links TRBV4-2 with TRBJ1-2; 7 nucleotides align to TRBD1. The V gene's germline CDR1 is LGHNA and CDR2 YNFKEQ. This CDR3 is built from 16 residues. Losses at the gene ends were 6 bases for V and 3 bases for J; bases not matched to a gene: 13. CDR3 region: CASSPRTGPGDYGYTF. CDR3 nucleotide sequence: TGTGCCAGCAGTCCTCGGACAGGCCCTGGTGACTATGGCTACACCTTC.

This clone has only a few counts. The CDR3 here is CASSPDTNEQYV. For the CDR3, the DNA is TGTGCCAGCTCACCTGACACAAACGAGCAGTACGTC. The rearrangement joins TRBV18 to TRBJ2-7, with D unclear. CDR3 length equals 12 residues. Trimming removed 3 bases from V and 5 bases from J, with 8 bases in between. The germline V gene has CDR1 KGHSH and CDR2 LQKENI.

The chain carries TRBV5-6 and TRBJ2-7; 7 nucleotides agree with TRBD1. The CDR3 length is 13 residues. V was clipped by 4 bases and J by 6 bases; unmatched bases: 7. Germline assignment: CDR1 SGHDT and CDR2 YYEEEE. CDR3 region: CASSQTQGSEQYF. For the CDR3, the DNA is TGTGCCAGCAGCCAAACACAGGGGAGCGAGCAGTACTTC.

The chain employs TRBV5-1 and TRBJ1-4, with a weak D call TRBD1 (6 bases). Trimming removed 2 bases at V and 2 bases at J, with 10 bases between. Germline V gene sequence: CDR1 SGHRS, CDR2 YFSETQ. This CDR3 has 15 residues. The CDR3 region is CASSFLGGTNEKLFF. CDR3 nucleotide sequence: TGCGCCAGCAGCTTTTTAGGGGGTACTAATGAAAAACTGTTTTTT.

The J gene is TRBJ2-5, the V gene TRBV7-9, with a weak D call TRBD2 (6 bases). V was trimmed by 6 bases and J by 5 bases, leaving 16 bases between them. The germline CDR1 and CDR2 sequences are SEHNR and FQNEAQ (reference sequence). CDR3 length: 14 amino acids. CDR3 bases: TGTGCCAGCAGTCGGGAGAGCATTCGGGAGACCCAGTACTTC. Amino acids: CASSRESIRETQYF.

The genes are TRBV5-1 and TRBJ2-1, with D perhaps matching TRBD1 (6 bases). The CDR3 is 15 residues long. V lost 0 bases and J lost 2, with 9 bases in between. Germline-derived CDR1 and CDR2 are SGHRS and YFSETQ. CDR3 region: CASSLGTDTYNEQFF. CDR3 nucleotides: TGCGCCAGCAGCTTGGGGACAGACACCTACAATGAGCAGTTCTTC.